These T cell receptor beta chains were read from a single sample in a study of T-cell memory formation after mild COVID-19. Via MiXCR, TCRdb re-called the 5' RACE reads, giving one row per CDR3 protein. Here the sample spans 50,000 to 70,000 distinct CDR3 sequences, over 9% being singletons. Sequencing was done on a sample of PBMCs or a T cell subset sorted from them (not recorded which). Source of these receptors: a man between 18 and 29 years old who had mild COVID-19 (a few samples of this study predate the infection). Cell type and time point are not known. CDR3s include the opening cysteine and the closing phenylalanine or tryptophan. A D gene is named only where the DNA matches it firmly. Rows may omit the clone size; those that give it use once, few, many or a size class.

j_call v_call d_call clone_size cdr3_nt cdr3_aa
TRBJ1-1 TRBV19 NA few TGTGCCAGTTCCGAATGGGCCCTCCCGGCTTTCTTT CASSEWALPAFF
TRBJ1-1 TRBV5-1 NA NA TGCGCCAGCAGCTTGGTCTTGGGAATTGGCACTGAAGCTTTCTTT CASSLVLGIGTEAFF
TRBJ1-2 TRBV4-1 TRBD1 NA TGCGCCAGCAGCCAAGATCGAAGGACAGGGAACTATGGCTACACCTTC CASSQDRRTGNYGYTF
TRBJ2-7 TRBV7-9 NA NA TGTGCCAGCAGCTTATCCCGGGGATCCGAGCAGTACTTC CASSLSRGSEQYF
TRBJ2-3 TRBV25-1 NA many TGTGCCAGCAGTGACGGGGGGCAGGTCACAGATACGCAGTATTTT CASSDGGQVTDTQYF
TRBJ2-3 TRBV21-1 NA NA TGTGCCAGCAGCACTCTCTGCGGGGGGGGCACAGATACGCAGTATTTT CASSTLCGGGTDTQYF
TRBJ2-1 TRBV7-9 NA many TGTGCCAGCAGCCCAAGCAAGGGGGTTGGCGAGCAGTTCTTC CASSPSKGVGEQFF
TRBJ2-1 TRBV5-1 NA few TGCGCCAGCAGCCCCCAGGGGGGTCAGTACAATGAGCAGTTCTTC CASSPQGGQYNEQFF
TRBJ1-5 TRBV11-2 NA NA TGTGCCAGCAGCCCGGACAGTACCCAGCCCCAGCATTTT CASSPDSTQPQHF
TRBJ1-1 TRBV3-1 TRBD1 few TGTGCCAGCAGGCGTGCTGAGACAGGGGGCACTGAAGCTTTCTTT CASRRAETGGTEAFF
TRBJ1-1 TRBV20-1 NA few TGCAGTGCGGCCCGGGAGGAGGGGGTTACTGAAGCTTTCTTT CSAAREEGVTEAFF
TRBJ1-2 TRBV7-2 NA NA TGTGCCAGCAGCTTAAGGGGGGTTGGGTCCCTCTACTATGGCTACACCTTC CASSLRGVGSLYYGYTF
TRBJ1-3 TRBV4-1 NA NA TGCGCCAGCAGCCGGGGCTCAGCTGGAAACACCATATATTTT CASSRGSAGNTIYF
TRBJ2-7 TRBV4-3 TRBD1 NA TGCGCCAGCAGCCAGGGGGACAGATCCACTGAGCAGTACTTC CASSQGDRSTEQYF
TRBJ1-4 TRBV20-1 NA few TGCAGTGCTAGACCCAGCACTAATGAAAAACTGTTTTTT CSARPSTNEKLFF
TRBJ2-3 TRBV7-8 NA many TGTGCCAGCAGCAAAAGGCTGGACACTCTTTCCATCACCACAGATACGCAGTATTTT CASSKRLDTLSITTDTQYF
TRBJ1-2 TRBV5-1 NA NA TGCGCCAGCAGCTTGGGGGGGTACCGGAACTATGGCTACACCTTC CASSLGGYRNYGYTF
TRBJ2-3 TRBV2 NA NA TGTGCCAGCGGCGGAGGAGGCACGCAGTATTTT CASGGGGTQYF
TRBJ2-1 TRBV12-3/TRBV12-4 NA many TGTGCCAGCACCGCCCCAGCCGGGGGGCTGCACAATGAGCAGTTCTTC CASTAPAGGLHNEQFF
TRBJ2-5 TRBV18 TRBD2 few TGTGCCAGCTCGGTGACTAGCGGGGAAGAGACCCAGTACTTC CASSVTSGEETQYF
TRBJ2-2 TRBV7-2 NA many TGTGCCAGCAGCTTAGCGGCCAGCGAAGGCGGGGAGCTGTTTTTT CASSLAASEGGELFF
TRBJ2-3 TRBV9 TRBD2 NA TGTGCCAGCAGCGTAGGTGCTAGCGGATACACAGATACGCAGTATTTT CASSVGASGYTDTQYF
TRBJ2-2 TRBV9 NA many TGTGCCAGCTCCGCGCGAAGGGTAAAGAGCACCGGGGAGCTGTTTTTT CASSARRVKSTGELFF
TRBJ2-3 TRBV7-2 TRBD2 many TGTGCCAGCAGCCGACCCGGGACTAGCGGGGGTGCTAGCACAGATACGCAGTATTTT CASSRPGTSGGASTDTQYF
TRBJ1-1 TRBV5-6 NA few TGTGCCAGCAGCTTTCTAGGGCGTGAAGCTTTCTTT CASSFLGREAFF
TRBJ1-1 TRBV20-1 NA few TGCAGTGGGGGCACCAGGAACACTGAAGCTTTCTTT CSGGTRNTEAFF
TRBJ2-6 TRBV6-4 NA many TGTGCCAGCAGTGACAGGGTTGGGGCCAACGTCCTGACTTTC CASSDRVGANVLTF
TRBJ2-5 TRBV4-3 TRBD2 many TGCGCCAGCAGCCAGAGTGTATTCACGGGAGGGGAGACCCAGTACTTC CASSQSVFTGGETQYF
TRBJ1-1 TRBV20-1 TRBD1 few TGCAGTGCTAGCCGAGGGGGCACGGCTGAAGCTTTCTTT CSASRGGTAEAFF
TRBJ2-5 TRBV3-1 TRBD2 NA TGTGCCAGCAGCCTTCGACTAGCGGAGACCCAGTACTTC CASSLRLAETQYF
TRBJ2-2 TRBV7-6 TRBD2 NA TGTGCCAGCAAGGCTAGCGGGGGCCACACCGGGGAGCTGTTTTTT CASKASGGHTGELFF
TRBJ2-5 TRBV7-9 NA few TGTGCCAGCAGCTTGGGGGGATTCCCAGAGACCCAGTACTTC CASSLGGFPETQYF
TRBJ1-5 TRBV16 NA few TGTGCCAGCAGCCAATTTAGGGACAGCAATCAGCCCCAGCATTTT CASSQFRDSNQPQHF
TRBJ2-7 TRBV7-2 TRBD2 many TGTGCCAGCAGCTTAGCGGGAGGGCCCTACGAGCAGTACTTC CASSLAGGPYEQYF
TRBJ2-5 TRBV7-9 TRBD1 many TGTGCCAGCAGCTTAACGAAGGGACAGCTACAAGAGACCCAGTACTTC CASSLTKGQLQETQYF
TRBJ2-5 TRBV9 NA NA TGTGCCAGCAGCCAAGGAAGGGCGGGTATAGAGACCCAGTACTTC CASSQGRAGIETQYF
TRBJ2-3 TRBV7-3 NA NA TGTGCCAGCAGCTCGGGAGATGAGGATACGCAGTATTTT CASSSGDEDTQYF
TRBJ1-5 TRBV5-1 TRBD1 many TGCGCCAGCAGCACCGGGACAGGTTCGAATCAGCCCCAGCATTTT CASSTGTGSNQPQHF
TRBJ2-3 TRBV20-1 TRBD2 NA TGCAGTGCTATTGGACTAGCGGGTACTAGCACAGATACGCAGTATTTT CSAIGLAGTSTDTQYF
TRBJ2-4 TRBV4-3 NA many TGCGCCAGCAGCCAAGGGCAGCAAAACATTCAGTACTTC CASSQGQQNIQYF
TRBJ1-2 TRBV7-2 NA NA TGTGCCAGCAGACCTGACAGTAACTATGGCTACACCTTC CASRPDSNYGYTF
TRBJ1-1 TRBV7-9 TRBD1 NA TGTGCCAGCAGCTTAGTTTCACAGGGGGGAACTGAAGCTTTCTTT CASSLVSQGGTEAFF
TRBJ1-5 TRBV7-2 NA NA TGTGCCAGCAGCTTACTGCCCGGTGGTCAGCCCCAGCATTTT CASSLLPGGQPQHF
TRBJ2-7 TRBV20-1 TRBD1 many TGCAGTGCTGGACCGGGACAGAGCTCCTACGAGCAGTACTTC CSAGPGQSSYEQYF
TRBJ2-2 TRBV3-1 NA many TGTGCCAGCAGCCAAGTATTGGTCGGGCCAAACACCGGGGAGCTGTTTTTT CASSQVLVGPNTGELFF
TRBJ1-5 TRBV15 NA many TGTGCCACCAGCAGAGATAATCAGCCCCAGCATTTT CATSRDNQPQHF
TRBJ2-3 TRBV20-1 NA many TGCAGTGCCCGCAGGACAGATACGCAGTATTTT CSARRTDTQYF
TRBJ1-1 TRBV7-2 TRBD1 NA TGTGCCAGCAGCTTAAACCCCGGGACAGGGAACACTGAAGCTTTCTTT CASSLNPGTGNTEAFF
TRBJ2-3 TRBV3-1 NA NA TGTGCCAGCAGCCAAGAAATACTGGCAGATACGCAGTATTTT CASSQEILADTQYF
TRBJ2-3 TRBV20-1 NA few TGCAGTGCTAGAGCAGGGGCTAGCACAGATACGCAGTATTTT CSARAGASTDTQYF
TRBJ2-5 TRBV20-1 NA many TGCAGTGCTTGGGTTGGGGAGCCCAGGGAGACCCAGTACTTC CSAWVGEPRETQYF
TRBJ2-1 TRBV6-5 TRBD1 few TGTGCCAGCCGAGTTACAGGGGGCTCCTACAATGAGCAGTTCTTC CASRVTGGSYNEQFF
TRBJ2-3 TRBV7-2 TRBD2 few TGTGCCAGCAGCTTGTACGGGGGGGCCGGGGATACGCAGTATTTT CASSLYGGAGDTQYF
TRBJ2-2 TRBV29-1 TRBD2 NA TGCAGCGTTCAACTAGCGGGGAACACCGGGGAGCTGTTTTTT CSVQLAGNTGELFF
TRBJ2-1 TRBV5-1 NA many TGCGCCAGCAGCCTCGACACGGCCATCATTGGTGAGCAGTTCTTC CASSLDTAIIGEQFF
TRBJ2-3 TRBV20-1 TRBD2 NA TGCAGTGCCGACCTAGCGGGGGGCACAGATACGCAGTATTTT CSADLAGGTDTQYF